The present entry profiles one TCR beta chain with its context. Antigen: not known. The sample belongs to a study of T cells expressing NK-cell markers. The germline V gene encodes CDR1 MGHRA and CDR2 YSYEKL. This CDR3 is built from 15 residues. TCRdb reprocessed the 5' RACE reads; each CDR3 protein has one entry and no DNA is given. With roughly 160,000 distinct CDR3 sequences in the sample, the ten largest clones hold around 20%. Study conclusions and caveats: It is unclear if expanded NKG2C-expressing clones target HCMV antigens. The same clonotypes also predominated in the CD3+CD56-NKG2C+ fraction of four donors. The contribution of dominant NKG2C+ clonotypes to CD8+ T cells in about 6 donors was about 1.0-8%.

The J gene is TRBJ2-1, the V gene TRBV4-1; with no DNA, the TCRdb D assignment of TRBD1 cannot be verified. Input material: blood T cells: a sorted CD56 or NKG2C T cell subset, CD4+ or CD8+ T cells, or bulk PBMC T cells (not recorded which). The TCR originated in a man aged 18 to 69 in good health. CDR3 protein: CASSQVGETYNEQFF.